This T cell receptor (beta chain) was sequenced during a study of early T cells in non-severe SARS-CoV-2 infection. The V gene lost 5 bases and the J gene lost 1 base, with 11 bases spanning the gap. The CDR3 runs to 14 residues. Germline CDR1 is SGHVS and CDR2 is FNYEAQ. TCRdb re-called the 5' RACE reads through MiXCR, storing one row per CDR3 protein. The table shows tens of thousands of distinct CDR3 sequences, with about 9.9% occurring only once. Many counts were recorded for this clonotype. The sample consisted of whole blood. The chain joins TRBV7-6 to TRBJ2-5; D not resolved. This clonotype originated in an adult who was a healthcare worker with PCR-confirmed SARS-CoV-2 infection or an uninfected control (not recorded which). Here the CDR3 reads CASSPTYSQETQYF. The CDR3 nucleotides read TGTGCCAGCAGCCCGACCTACTCCCAAGAGACCCAGTACTTC.